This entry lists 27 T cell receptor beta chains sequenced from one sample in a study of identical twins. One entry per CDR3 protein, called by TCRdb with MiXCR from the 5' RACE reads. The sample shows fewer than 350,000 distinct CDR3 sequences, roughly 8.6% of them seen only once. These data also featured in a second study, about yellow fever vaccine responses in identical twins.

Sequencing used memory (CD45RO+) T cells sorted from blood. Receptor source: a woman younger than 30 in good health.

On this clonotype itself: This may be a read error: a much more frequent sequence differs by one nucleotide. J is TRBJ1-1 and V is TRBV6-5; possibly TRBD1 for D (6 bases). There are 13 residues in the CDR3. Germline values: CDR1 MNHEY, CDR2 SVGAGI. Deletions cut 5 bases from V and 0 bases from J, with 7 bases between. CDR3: CASSHRVNTEAFF. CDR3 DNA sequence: TGTGCCAGCAGTCACAGGGTGAACACTGAAGCTTTCTTT.

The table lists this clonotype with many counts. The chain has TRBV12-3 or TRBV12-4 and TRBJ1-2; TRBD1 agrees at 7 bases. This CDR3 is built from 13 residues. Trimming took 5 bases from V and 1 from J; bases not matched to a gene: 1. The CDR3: CASSGTVNYGYTF. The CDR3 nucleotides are TGTGCCAGCAGTGGGACAGTTAACTATGGCTACACCTTC.

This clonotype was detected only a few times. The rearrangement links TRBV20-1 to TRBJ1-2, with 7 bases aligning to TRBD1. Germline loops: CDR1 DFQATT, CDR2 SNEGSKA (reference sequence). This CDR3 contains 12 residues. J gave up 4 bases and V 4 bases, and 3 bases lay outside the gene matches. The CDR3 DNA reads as TGCAGTGCTAAACAGGGGTTCTATGGCTACACCTTC. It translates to CSAKQGFYGYTF.

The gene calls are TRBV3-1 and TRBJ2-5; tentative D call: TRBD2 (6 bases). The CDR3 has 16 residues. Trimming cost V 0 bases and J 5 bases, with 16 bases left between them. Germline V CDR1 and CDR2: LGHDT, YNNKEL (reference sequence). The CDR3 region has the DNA TGTGCCAGCAGCCAAGATCAGCGCGGGAATTACGAGACCCAGTACTTC. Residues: CASSQDQRGNYETQYF.

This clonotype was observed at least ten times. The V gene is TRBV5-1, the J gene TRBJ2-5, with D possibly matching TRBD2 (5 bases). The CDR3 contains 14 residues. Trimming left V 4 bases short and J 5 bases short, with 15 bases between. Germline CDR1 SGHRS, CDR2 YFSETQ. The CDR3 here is CASSPRLRKETQYF. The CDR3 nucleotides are TGCGCCAGCAGCCCCCGACTACGGAAGGAGACCCAGTACTTC.

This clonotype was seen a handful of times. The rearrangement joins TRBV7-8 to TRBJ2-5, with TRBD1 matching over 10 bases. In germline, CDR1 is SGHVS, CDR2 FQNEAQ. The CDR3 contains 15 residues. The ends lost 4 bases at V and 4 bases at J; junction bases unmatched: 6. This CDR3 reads CASSSGQGSSETQYF. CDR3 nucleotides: TGTGCCAGCAGCTCGGGACAGGGGAGCTCAGAGACCCAGTACTTC.

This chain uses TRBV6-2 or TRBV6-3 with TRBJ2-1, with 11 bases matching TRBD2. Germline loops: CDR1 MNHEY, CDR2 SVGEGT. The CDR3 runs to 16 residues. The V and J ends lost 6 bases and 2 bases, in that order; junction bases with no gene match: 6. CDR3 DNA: TGTGCCAGCAGGGAGACTAGCGGGGCTACCTACAATGAGCAGTTCTTC. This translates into CASRETSGATYNEQFF.

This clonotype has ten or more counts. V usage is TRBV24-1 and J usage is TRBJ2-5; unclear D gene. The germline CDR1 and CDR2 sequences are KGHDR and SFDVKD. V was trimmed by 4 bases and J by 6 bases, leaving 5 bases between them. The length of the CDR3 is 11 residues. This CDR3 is CATSEGKTQYF. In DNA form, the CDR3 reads TGTGCCACCAGTGAGGGAAAGACCCAGTACTTC.

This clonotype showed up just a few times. The CDR3 sequence is CASSLGGTGFNEKLFF. CDR3 nucleotide sequence: TGTGCCAGCAGCCTAGGTGGGACAGGGTTTAATGAAAAACTGTTTTTT. The genes are TRBV28 and TRBJ1-4; TRBD1 agrees at 9 bases. Per germline, CDR1 MDHEN and CDR2 SYDVKM. The CDR3 is 16 residues long. V lost 6 bases and J lost 4; bases outside the gene matches: 9.

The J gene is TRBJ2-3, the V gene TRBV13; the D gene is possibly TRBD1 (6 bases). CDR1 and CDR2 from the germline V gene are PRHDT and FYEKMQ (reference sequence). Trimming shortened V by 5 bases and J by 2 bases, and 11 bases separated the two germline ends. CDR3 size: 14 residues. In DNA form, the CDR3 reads TGTGCCAGCAGCCCCAGGGGAGTCACAGATACGCAGTATTTT. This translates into CASSPRGVTDTQYF.

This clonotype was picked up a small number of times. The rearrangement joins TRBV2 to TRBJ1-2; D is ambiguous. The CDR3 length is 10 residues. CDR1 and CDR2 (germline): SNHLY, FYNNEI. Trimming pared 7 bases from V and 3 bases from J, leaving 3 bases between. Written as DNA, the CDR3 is TGTGCCAGCATCGACTATGGCTACACCTTC. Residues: CASIDYGYTF.

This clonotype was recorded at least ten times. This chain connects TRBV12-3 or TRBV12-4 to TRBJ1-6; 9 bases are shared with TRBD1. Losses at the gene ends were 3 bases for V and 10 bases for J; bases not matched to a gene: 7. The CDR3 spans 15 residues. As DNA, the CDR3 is TGTGCCAGCAGTTTCGGGGGCGGGACAGGGTCACCCCTCCACTTT. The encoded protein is CASSFGGGTGSPLHF.

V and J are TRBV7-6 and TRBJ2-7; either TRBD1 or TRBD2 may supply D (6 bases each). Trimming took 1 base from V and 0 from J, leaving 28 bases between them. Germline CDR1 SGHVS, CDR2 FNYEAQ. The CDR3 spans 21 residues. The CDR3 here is CASSLVVRGGVGTRPSYEQYF. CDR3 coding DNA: TGTGCCAGCAGCTTAGTAGTTCGGGGAGGCGTTGGGACAAGACCCTCCTACGAGCAGTACTTC.

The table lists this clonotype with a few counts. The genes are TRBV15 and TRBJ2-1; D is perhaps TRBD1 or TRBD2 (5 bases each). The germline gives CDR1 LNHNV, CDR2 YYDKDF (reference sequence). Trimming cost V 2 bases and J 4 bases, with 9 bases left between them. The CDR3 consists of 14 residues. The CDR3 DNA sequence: TGTGCCACCAGCAGATCCGGGGCATACAATGAGCAGTTCTTC. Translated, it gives CATSRSGAYNEQFF.

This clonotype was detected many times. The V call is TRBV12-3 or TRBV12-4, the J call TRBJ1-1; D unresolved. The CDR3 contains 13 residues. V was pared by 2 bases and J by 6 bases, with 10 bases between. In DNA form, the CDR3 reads TGTGCCAGCAGTTTATCTGGGTTGTCTGAAGCTTTCTTT. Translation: CASSLSGLSEAFF.

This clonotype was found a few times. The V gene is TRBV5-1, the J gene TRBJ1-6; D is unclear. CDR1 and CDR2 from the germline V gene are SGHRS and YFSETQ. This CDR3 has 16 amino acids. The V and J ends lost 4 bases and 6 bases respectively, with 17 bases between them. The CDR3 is CASSPDIGSLNSPLHF. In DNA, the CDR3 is TGCGCCAGCAGCCCCGACATTGGAAGCCTTAATTCACCCCTCCACTTT. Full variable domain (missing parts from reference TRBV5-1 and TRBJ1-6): KAGVTQTPRYLIKTRGQQVTLSCSPISGHRSVSWYQQTPGQGLQFLFEYFSETQRNKGNFPGRFSGRQFSNSRSEMNVSTLELGDSALYLCASSPDIGSLNSPLHFGNGTRLTVT.

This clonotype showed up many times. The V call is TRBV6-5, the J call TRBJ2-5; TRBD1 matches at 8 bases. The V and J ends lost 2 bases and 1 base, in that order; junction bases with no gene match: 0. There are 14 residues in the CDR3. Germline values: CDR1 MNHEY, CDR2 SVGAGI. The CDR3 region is CASSYGTGQETQYF. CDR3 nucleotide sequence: TGTGCCAGCAGTTACGGGACAGGCCAAGAGACCCAGTACTTC.

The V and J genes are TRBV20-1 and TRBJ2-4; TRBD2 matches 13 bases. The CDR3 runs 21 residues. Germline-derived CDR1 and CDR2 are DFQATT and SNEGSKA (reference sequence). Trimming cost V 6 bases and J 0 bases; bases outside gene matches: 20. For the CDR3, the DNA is TGCAGTGCCCAAATTGGGGGTGCGGGACTAGCGGGAAGGTTAGCCAAAAACATTCAGTACTTC. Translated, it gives CSAQIGGAGLAGRLAKNIQYF.

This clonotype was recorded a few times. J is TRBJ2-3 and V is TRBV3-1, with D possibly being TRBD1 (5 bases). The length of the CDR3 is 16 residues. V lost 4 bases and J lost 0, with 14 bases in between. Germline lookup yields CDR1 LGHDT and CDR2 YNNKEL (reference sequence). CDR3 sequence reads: CASSLSTVTSTDTQYF. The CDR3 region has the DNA TGTGCCAGCAGCCTATCGACAGTAACTAGCACAGATACGCAGTATTTT.

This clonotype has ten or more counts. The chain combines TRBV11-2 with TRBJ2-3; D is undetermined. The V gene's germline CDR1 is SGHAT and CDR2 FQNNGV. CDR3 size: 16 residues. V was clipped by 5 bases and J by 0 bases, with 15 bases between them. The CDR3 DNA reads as TGTGCCAGCAGCCCCAGACCGTTAGCTAGCACAGATACGCAGTATTTT. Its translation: CASSPRPLASTDTQYF.

DNA of the CDR3: TGTGCCAGCAGCCAAGGAAGTGGGTCCTCGAACACTGAAGCTTTCTTT. Translating gives CASSQGSGSSNTEAFF. This sequence joins TRBV14 and TRBJ1-1; no definite D call. The CDR3 covers 16 residues. V dropped 1 base and J dropped 1 base, with 13 bases sitting between them. Germline V gives CDR1 SGHDN, CDR2 FVKESK.

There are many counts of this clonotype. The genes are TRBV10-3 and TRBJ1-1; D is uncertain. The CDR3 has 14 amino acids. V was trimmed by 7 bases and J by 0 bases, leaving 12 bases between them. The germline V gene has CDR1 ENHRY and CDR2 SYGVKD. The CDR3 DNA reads TGTGCCATCACCGAGGGCCACCTGAACACTGAAGCTTTCTTT. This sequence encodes CAITEGHLNTEAFF.

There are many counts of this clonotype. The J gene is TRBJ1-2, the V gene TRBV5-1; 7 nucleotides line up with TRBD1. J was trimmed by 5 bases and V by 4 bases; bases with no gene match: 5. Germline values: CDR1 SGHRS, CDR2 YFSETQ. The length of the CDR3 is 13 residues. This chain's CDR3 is CASSPDRMYGYTF. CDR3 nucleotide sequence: TGCGCCAGCAGCCCGGACAGGATGTATGGCTACACCTTC.

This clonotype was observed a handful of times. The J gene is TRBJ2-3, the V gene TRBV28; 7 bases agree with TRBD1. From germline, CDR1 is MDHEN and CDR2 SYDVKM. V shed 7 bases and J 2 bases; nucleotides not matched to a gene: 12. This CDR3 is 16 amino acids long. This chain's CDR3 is CASTPARDSYTDTQYF. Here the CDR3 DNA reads TGTGCCAGCACCCCCGCCAGGGACAGCTACACAGATACGCAGTATTTT.

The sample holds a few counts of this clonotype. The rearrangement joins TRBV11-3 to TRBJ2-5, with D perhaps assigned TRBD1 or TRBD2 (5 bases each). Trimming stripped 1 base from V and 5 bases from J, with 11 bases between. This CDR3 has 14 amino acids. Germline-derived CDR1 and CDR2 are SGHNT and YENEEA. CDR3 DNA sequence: TGTGCCAGCAGCTTAGGGGGGTCCAAGGAGACCCAGTACTTC. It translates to CASSLGGSKETQYF.

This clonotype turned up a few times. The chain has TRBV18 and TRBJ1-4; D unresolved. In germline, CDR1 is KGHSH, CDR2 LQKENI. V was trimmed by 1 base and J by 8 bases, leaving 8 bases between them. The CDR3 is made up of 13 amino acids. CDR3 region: CASSPRPQEKLFF. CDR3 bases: TGTGCCAGCTCACCACGGCCCCAGGAAAAACTGTTTTTT.

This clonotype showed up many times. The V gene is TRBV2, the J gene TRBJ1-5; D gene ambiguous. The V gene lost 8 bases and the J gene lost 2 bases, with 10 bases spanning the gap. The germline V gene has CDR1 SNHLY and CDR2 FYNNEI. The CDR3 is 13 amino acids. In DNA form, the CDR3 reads TGTGCCAGCGAGGGTACGGGCAATCAGCCCCAGCATTTT. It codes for CASEGTGNQPQHF.